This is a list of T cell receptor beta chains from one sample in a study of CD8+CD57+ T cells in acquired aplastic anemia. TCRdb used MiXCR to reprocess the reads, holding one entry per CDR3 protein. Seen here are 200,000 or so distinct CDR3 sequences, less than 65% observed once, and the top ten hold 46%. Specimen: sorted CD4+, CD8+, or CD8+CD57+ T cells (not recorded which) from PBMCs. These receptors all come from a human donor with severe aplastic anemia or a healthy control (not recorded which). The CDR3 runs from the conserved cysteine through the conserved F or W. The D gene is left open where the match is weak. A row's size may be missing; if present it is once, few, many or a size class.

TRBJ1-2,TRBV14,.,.,CASSLRTLGDNYGYTF,TGTGCCAGCAGCCTTCGAACGCTCGGGGATAACTATGGCTACACCTTC
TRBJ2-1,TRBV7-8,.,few,CASTLTRHDNEQFF,TGTGCCAGCACCTTGACGCGGCACGACAATGAGCAGTTCTTC
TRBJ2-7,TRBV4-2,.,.,CASSQGEEPYEQYF,TGTGCCAGCAGCCAAGGGGAGGAGCCCTACGAGCAGTACTTC
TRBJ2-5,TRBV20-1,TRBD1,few,CSARTGENQETQYF,TGCAGTGCTAGGACAGGGGAAAACCAAGAGACCCAGTACTTC
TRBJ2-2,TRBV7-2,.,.,CASSLVLGLAETGELFF,TGTGCCAGCAGCTTAGTTTTGGGTTTGGCAGAGACCGGGGAGCTGTTTTTT
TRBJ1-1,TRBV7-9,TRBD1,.,CASSREGQGNTEAFF,TGTGCCAGCAGCAGGGAGGGACAGGGTAACACTGAAGCTTTCTTT
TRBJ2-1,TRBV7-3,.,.,CASSLRGQPPGGNEQFF,TGTGCCAGCAGCTTAAGAGGACAACCTCCTGGAGGGAATGAGCAGTTCTTC
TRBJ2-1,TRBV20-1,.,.,CSGRQTYNEQFF,TGCAGTGGGAGGCAGACATACAATGAGCAGTTCTTC
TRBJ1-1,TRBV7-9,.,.,CASSSDSLTEAFF,TGTGCCAGCAGCTCGGACAGTCTAACTGAAGCTTTCTTT
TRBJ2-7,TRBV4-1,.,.,CANLKGNSYEQYF,TGCGCCAACCTCAAGGGGAATTCCTACGAGCAGTACTTC
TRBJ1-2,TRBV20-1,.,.,CSARDVWGGGYTF,TGCAGTGCTAGAGATGTGTGGGGGGGCGGGTACACCTTC
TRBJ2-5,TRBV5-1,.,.,CASSLNQGIETQYF,TGCGCCAGCAGCTTGAATCAGGGGATAGAGACCCAGTACTTC
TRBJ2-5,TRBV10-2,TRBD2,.,CASDETSGRKTQYF,TGCGCCAGCGACGAGACTAGCGGGAGAAAGACCCAGTACTTC
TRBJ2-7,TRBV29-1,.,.,CSVRGGEAYEQYF,TGCAGCGTTCGTGGAGGGGAAGCCTACGAGCAGTACTTC
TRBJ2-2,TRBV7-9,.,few,CASSLSTGELFF,TGTGCCAGCAGCTTGAGTACCGGGGAGCTGTTTTTT
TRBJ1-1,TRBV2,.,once,CASSYQRAFF,TGTGCCAGCAGTTACCAGCGGGCTTTCTTT
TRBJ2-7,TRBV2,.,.,CASSDDLVQYF,TGTGCCAGCAGCGATGACCTTGTGCAGTACTTC
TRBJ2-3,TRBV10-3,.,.,CAISEAVRTDTQYF,TGCGCCATCAGTGAAGCGGTCCGCACAGATACGCAGTATTTT
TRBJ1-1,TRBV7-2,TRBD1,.,CASRSGTGDRHAEAFF,TGTGCCAGCAGATCCGGGACAGGGGATCGTCACGCTGAAGCTTTCTTT
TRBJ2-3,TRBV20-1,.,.,CSARMEGRTDTQYF,TGCAGTGCTAGAATGGAGGGGCGCACAGATACGCAGTATTTT
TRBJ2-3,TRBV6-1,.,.,CASSFTGDTQYF,TGTGCCAGCAGCTTTACTGGGGATACGCAGTATTTT
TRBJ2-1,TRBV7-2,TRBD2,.,CASSLAGGSVKNEQFF,TGTGCCAGCAGCTTAGCGGGAGGGAGCGTTAAGAATGAGCAGTTCTTC
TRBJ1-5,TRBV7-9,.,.,CASSSPTGLIGNQPQHF,TGTGCCAGCAGCTCGCCAACAGGGTTGATTGGCAATCAGCCCCAGCATTTT
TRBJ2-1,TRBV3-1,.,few,CASSQVKAGSYNEQFF,TGTGCCAGCAGCCAAGTGAAGGCAGGGTCTTACAATGAGCAGTTCTTC
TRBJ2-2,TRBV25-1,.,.,CASSEYNTGELFF,TGTGCCAGCAGTGAATATAACACCGGGGAGCTGTTTTTT
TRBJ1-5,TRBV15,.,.,CATSRDLDPRGQPQHF,TGTGCCACCAGCAGAGATTTAGACCCACGCGGACAGCCCCAGCATTTT
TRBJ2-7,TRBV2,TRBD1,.,CASIVEGAGEQYF,TGTGCCAGCATTGTAGAGGGGGCGGGCGAGCAGTACTTC
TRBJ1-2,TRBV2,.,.,CAMPNYGYTF,TGTGCCATGCCGAACTATGGCTACACCTTC